The clone carrying this TCR beta chain was detected once. Generated by immunoSEQ multiplex PCR, the TCRdb table keeps only in-frame clones and is missing some. Among some 130,000 clones listed, 92% were seen once. V lost 5 bases and J lost 0, with 13 bases in between. CDR1 LNHDA and CDR2 SQIVND come from the germline V gene (reference sequence). The CDR3 is 15 amino acids. These data originate in a study of control samples from healthy donors and cancer patients. This TCR derives from a man aged 18 to 30 in good health. The specimen was blood. The rearrangement links TRBV19 to TRBJ1-1; D ambiguous. This chain's CDR3 is CASSSRPDMNTEAFF. In nucleotides, the CDR3 is TGTGCCAGTAGTTCCCGGCCAGACATGAACACTGAAGCTTTCTTT.